The 7 T cell receptor beta chains below come from one sample, sequenced in a study of T cell responses to AZD1222 COVID-19 vaccine. TCRdb's table, derived via immunoSEQ multiplex PCR, lists solely in-frame clones and lacks some. This table has 95,000 to 150,000 clones, 92% appearing once. This specimen consisted of peripheral blood, obtained on day 0 of AZD1222 vaccination. The receptors were gathered from an adult in good health.

The V call is TRBV6-5, the J call TRBJ1-5; D is unclear. The CDR3 loop spans 13 amino acids. V dropped 2 bases and J dropped 7 bases, with 9 bases sitting between them. Looked up from germline, CDR1 is MNHEY and CDR2 is SVGAGI. The CDR3 DNA sequence: TGTGCCAGCAGTTACACACCTCACCAGCCCCAGCATTTT. Translating it yields CASSYTPHQPQHF.

The J gene is TRBJ1-5, the V gene TRBV28; D is possibly TRBD1 (5 bases). Trimming pared 3 bases from V and 6 bases from J, leaving 18 bases between. Germline V gives CDR1 MDHEN, CDR2 SYDVKM. There are 16 residues in the CDR3. Here the CDR3 DNA reads TGTGCCAGCAGTTTCAGTCTAGGGGCCAAGGGTCAGCCCCAGCATTTT. Amino acid sequence: CASSFSLGAKGQPQHF.

This clone was picked up a small number of times. The rearrangement links TRBV20-1 to TRBJ2-7; the D is unclear. Germline CDR1 is DFQATT and CDR2 is SNEGSKA (reference sequence). V was pared by 0 bases and J by 5 bases, with 5 bases between. There are 11 residues in the CDR3. CDR3 in amino acids: CSARDGNEQYF. In DNA, the CDR3 is TGCAGTGCTAGAGATGGTAACGAGCAGTACTTC.

This clone has a handful of counts. V usage is TRBV19 and J usage is TRBJ1-5; 9 nucleotides match TRBD1. J lost 0 bases, V lost 8 bases, and 5 bases had no gene match. The germline gives CDR1 LNHDA, CDR2 SQIVND (reference sequence). The CDR3 consists of 15 residues. The CDR3 DNA follows: TGTGCCAGTGACAGGGGGAGTTATAGCAATCAGCCCCAGCATTTT. Protein: CASDRGSYSNQPQHF.

By sample fraction, this clone is large (0.1 to 1%). This chain connects TRBV30 to TRBJ1-6, with no clear D. Trimming cost V 4 bases and J 6 bases, with 19 bases left between them. CDR1 is GTSNPN and CDR2 is SVGIG in the germline V gene (reference sequence). The CDR3 is 16 amino acids. The CDR3: CAWTPRESVSNSPLHF. The CDR3 DNA sequence: TGTGCCTGGACCCCCCGGGAGTCGGTATCTAATTCACCCCTCCACTTT.

At least ten counts were recorded for this clone. The V call is TRBV7-2, the J call TRBJ2-1; a weak D match, TRBD1 (6 bases). The CDR3 spans 13 residues. Trimming took 7 bases from V and 8 from J, leaving 15 bases between them. CDR1 is SGHTA and CDR2 is FQGNSA in the germline V gene. The CDR3: CASIRGPWDEQFF. For the CDR3, the DNA is TGTGCCAGCATCAGGGGTCCCTGGGATGAGCAGTTCTTC.

The V gene is TRBV2, the J gene TRBJ2-4; tentatively, D is TRBD1 or TRBD2 (5 bases each). V dropped 7 bases and J dropped 3 bases, with 16 bases sitting between them. Germline V gene sequence: CDR1 SNHLY, CDR2 FYNNEI. The CDR3 is 15 residues long. The DNA of the CDR3 is TGTGCCAGCAACAGAGGGGCGTTGGACAAAAACATTCAGTACTTC. It translates to CASNRGALDKNIQYF.